Listed below are T cell receptor beta chains from one sample, sequenced in a study of shared clonotypes between healthy human individuals. Sequencing used immunoSEQ multiplex PCR; TCRdb keeps in-frame clones, though not all of them. The sample records about 480,000 clones, 79% being singletons. Sequencing was performed on PBMCs. Receptors originate from a woman aged 40 to 50 in good health. Some clones in this sample may be carry-over from other donors' samples. Each CDR3 is given with its conserved first and last residue. The D gene is left open where the match is weak. Expanded clones are given a class, and other clones once, few, many or no size at all.

TRBV27,NA,NA,TRBJ2-3,TGTGCCAGCACCACCGGGATAAATACGCAGTATTTT,CASTTGINTQYF
TRBV7-9,TRBD1,NA,TRBJ1-3,TGTGCGGGACAGGGTTACTCTGGAAACACCATATATTTT,CAGQGYSGNTIYF
TRBV9,NA,NA,TRBJ2-1,TGTGCCAGCAGCGTAGTAGGGGGAAACCTCGAGCAGTTCTTC,CASSVVGGNLEQFF
TRBV18,NA,NA,TRBJ1-3,TGTGCCAGCTCCCCGCCTCGGTTGGGCTCTGGAAACACCATATATTTT,CASSPPRLGSGNTIYF
TRBV5-1,NA,few,TRBJ2-2,TGCGCCAGCAGCCCCAGAGGGTTGGGCGGGGAGCTGTTTTTT,CASSPRGLGGELFF
TRBV4-2,NA,NA,TRBJ1-1,TGTGCCAGCAGCCAACGGAAGGACCAAGCTTTCTTT,CASSQRKDQAFF
TRBV6-5,TRBD1,NA,TRBJ2-7,TGTGCCAGCAGTTCGGACAGGCGCCTCGGGGAGCAGTACTTC,CASSSDRRLGEQYF
TRBV27,TRBD2,NA,TRBJ2-6,TGTGCCAGCAGTTTAGCGGGAGGGGGCTCTGGGGCCAACGTCCTGACTTTC,CASSLAGGGSGANVLTF
TRBV2,NA,few,TRBJ1-1,TGTGCCAGCAGTGACTCCCCCGAGGGAGCTTTCTTT,CASSDSPEGAFF
TRBV9,NA,NA,TRBJ1-1,TGTGCCAGCAGCGTAGCTCCGGGGGCCCCTGAAGCTTTCTTT,CASSVAPGAPEAFF
TRBV28,TRBD1,NA,TRBJ1-5,TGTGCCAGCAGACAGGGGGCCTGGGATCAGCCCCAGCATTTT,CASRQGAWDQPQHF
TRBV9,NA,NA,TRBJ1-1,TGTGCCAGCAGCGTAGTTAGCGGTGGGGGGCCGAACACTGAAGCTTTCTTT,CASSVVSGGGPNTEAFF
TRBV5-1,NA,NA,TRBJ2-1,TGCGCCAGCAGCCAGGACTTCCCTGGGGGTGAGCAGTTCTTC,CASSQDFPGGEQFF
TRBV5-6,NA,NA,TRBJ2-3,TGTGCCAGCAGCTTGTTGGGCGGGGATGATACGCAGTATTTT,CASSLLGGDDTQYF
TRBV11-2,TRBD2,NA,TRBJ2-1,TGTGCCAGCCGGGCCCTAGCGGGAAGCCACAATGAGCAGTTCTTC,CASRALAGSHNEQFF
TRBV18,NA,NA,TRBJ2-7,TGTGCCAGCACAGCCAGGGAAGGGCGGTCGAACGAGCAGTACTTC,CASTAREGRSNEQYF
TRBV6-1,TRBD1,once,TRBJ2-5,TGTGCCAGCAGCCCAACGACAGGGGTGGGGGAGACCCAGTACTTC,CASSPTTGVGETQYF
TRBV9,TRBD1,NA,TRBJ2-2,TGTGCCAGCAGCCGACAGGGAAGGAACACCGGGGAGCTGTTTTTT,CASSRQGRNTGELFF
TRBV9,NA,NA,TRBJ2-3,TGTGCCAGCACCTCCGCGGCACGGCGCACAGATACGCAGTATTTT,CASTSAARRTDTQYF
TRBV7-7,NA,NA,TRBJ2-3,TGTGCCAGCAGCAAGGACCTCCCGGATACGCAGTATTTT,CASSKDLPDTQYF
TRBV4-1,TRBD1,few,TRBJ2-1,TGCGCCAGCAGCGACCGGGACAGGGACGTGGATGAGCAGTTCTTC,CASSDRDRDVDEQFF
TRBV4-1,NA,NA,TRBJ1-2,TGCGCCAGCAGCCAATATCGGAATAACTATGGCTACACCTTC,CASSQYRNNYGYTF
TRBV9,NA,NA,TRBJ1-2,TGTGCCAGCAGCCCATCGGGGGAGGGTTTCTATGGCTACACCTTC,CASSPSGEGFYGYTF
TRBV28,NA,NA,TRBJ2-7,TGTGCCAGCAGTTTGATGCCGTCATCCTACGAGCAGTACTTC,CASSLMPSSYEQYF
TRBV27,NA,NA,TRBJ2-3,TGTGCCAGCAGTTTACAGCTTGGTAGCACAGATACGCAGTATTTT,CASSLQLGSTDTQYF
TRBV5-4,NA,NA,TRBJ1-2,TGTGCCAGCAGCTTGGCTGGGATCGCTAACTATGGCTACACCTTC,CASSLAGIANYGYTF
TRBV18,TRBD1,NA,TRBJ2-7,TGTGCCAGCTCACCACAGGGGGCTGGTGAGCAGTACTTC,CASSPQGAGEQYF
TRBV28,NA,NA,TRBJ1-5,TGTGCCAGCAGTTTCGAGGGTCGCCCCCAGCATTTT,CASSFEGRPQHF
TRBV11-2,TRBD2,once,TRBJ2-1,TGTGCCAGCAACTTAGCGGGAGCCTACAATGAGCAGTTCTTC,CASNLAGAYNEQFF
TRBV7-3,NA,NA,TRBJ1-2,TGTGCCAGCAGCTTAAGGGCTAACTATGGCTACACCTTC,CASSLRANYGYTF
TRBV5-4,NA,NA,TRBJ2-7,TGTGCCAGCAGCTTGGAAGGCGGGGTATACTACGAGCAGTACTTC,CASSLEGGVYYEQYF
TRBV11-2,TRBD2,NA,TRBJ2-1,TGTGCCAGCAGACGTCGGGACAGGGTACTAGCGGGAGGGCCAGCTGAGCAGTTCTTC,CASRRRDRVLAGGPAEQFF
TRBV12-5,NA,NA,TRBJ2-3,TGTGCTAGTGGTCCCCCCGGACCCACAGATACGCAGTATTTT,CASGPPGPTDTQYF
TRBV27,NA,NA,TRBJ2-7,TGTGCCAGCGCCCGGAACGGGAGAGGTGGCTACGAGCAGTACTTC,CASARNGRGGYEQYF
TRBV6-5,TRBD2,NA,TRBJ2-1,TGTGCCAGCAGGAGGACTAGAGTTTCCCATGAGCAGTTCTTC,CASRRTRVSHEQFF
TRBV7-3,TRBD1,NA,TRBJ1-1,TGTGCCAGCAGCTCGGGGGGACAGGGTCACACTGAAGCTTTCTTT,CASSSGGQGHTEAFF
TRBV20-1,NA,many,TRBJ1-5,TGCAGTGCTAGTGGGAATCAGCCCCAGCATTTT,CSASGNQPQHF
TRBV5-5,TRBD2,once,TRBJ2-1,TGTGCCAGCAGCTCACGGGAGGACTCCTACAATGAGCAGTTCTTC,CASSSREDSYNEQFF
TRBV28,NA,few,TRBJ2-7,TGTGCCAGCAGTTCCCCGGCCTTCTACGAGCAGTACTTC,CASSSPAFYEQYF
TRBV7-9,NA,NA,TRBJ2-7,TGTGCCAGCAGCTTAGGCCTAGCCTACGAGCAGTACTTC,CASSLGLAYEQYF
TRBV2,NA,few,TRBJ2-7,TGTGCCAGCAGTGATCCTTCTTCTGGTCTAGCTGGTGAGCAGTACTTC,CASSDPSSGLAGEQYF
TRBV28,NA,few,TRBJ2-7,TGTGCCAGCAGTTTAAAGGGGGTATGGACCTACGAGCAGTACTTC,CASSLKGVWTYEQYF
TRBV5-5,NA,NA,TRBJ2-4,TGTGCCAGCAGCTCCCTTAGGGAAGCCAAAAACATTCAGTACTTC,CASSSLREAKNIQYF
TRBV10-3,NA,NA,TRBJ1-2,TGTGCCATCAGTGAGTCCCTAGGGGGCTATGGCTACACCTTC,CAISESLGGYGYTF
TRBV11-3,NA,NA,TRBJ2-5,TGTGCCAGCAGCCCACTCCAGCTGAGGGGGCGCGGGGAATTTCAGGAGACCCAGTACTTC,CASSPLQLRGRGEFQETQYF
TRBV2,TRBD1,few,TRBJ2-1,TGTGCCAGCAGTTGGGGACAGGGAGCTACAGGTGAGCAGTTCTTC,CASSWGQGATGEQFF
TRBV5-4,TRBD1,NA,TRBJ1-2,TGTGCCAGCAGCCGCCTACAGGGGGCGTTTAACTATGGCTACACCTTC,CASSRLQGAFNYGYTF
TRBV29-1,TRBD2,NA,TRBJ2-1,TGCAGCGTTGGGGCTAGCGGATTCTACAATGAGCAGTTCTTC,CSVGASGFYNEQFF
TRBV29-1,TRBD1,NA,TRBJ1-5,TGCAGCGTAGCGGGGACAGGCGGGGAGCCCCAGCATTTT,CSVAGTGGEPQHF
TRBV25-1,NA,NA,TRBJ2-2,TGTGCCAGCAGTGAAGAGGGACCTACCGGGGAGCTGTTTTTT,CASSEEGPTGELFF
TRBV20-1,TRBD1,NA,TRBJ2-5,TGCAGTGCTAGGACAGGGGGGACCCAGTACTTC,CSARTGGTQYF